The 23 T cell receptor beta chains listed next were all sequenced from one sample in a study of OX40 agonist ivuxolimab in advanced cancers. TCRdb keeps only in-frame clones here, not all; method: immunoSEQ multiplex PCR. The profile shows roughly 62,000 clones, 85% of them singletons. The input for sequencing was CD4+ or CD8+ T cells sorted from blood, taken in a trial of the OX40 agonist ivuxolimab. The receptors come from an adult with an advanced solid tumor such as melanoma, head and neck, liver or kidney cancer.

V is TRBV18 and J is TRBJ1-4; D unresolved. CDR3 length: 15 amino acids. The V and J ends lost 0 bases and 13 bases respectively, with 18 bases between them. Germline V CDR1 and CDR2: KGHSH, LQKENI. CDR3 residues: CASSPPGPGSWGLFF. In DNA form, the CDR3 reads TGTGCCAGCTCACCACCGGGCCCCGGGTCATGGGGACTGTTTTTT.

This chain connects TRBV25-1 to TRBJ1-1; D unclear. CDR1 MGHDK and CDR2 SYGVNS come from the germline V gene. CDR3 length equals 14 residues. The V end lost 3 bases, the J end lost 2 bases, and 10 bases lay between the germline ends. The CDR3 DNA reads TGTGCCAGCAGTGAGCCGGGAGATAACACTGAAGCTTTCTTT. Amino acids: CASSEPGDNTEAFF.

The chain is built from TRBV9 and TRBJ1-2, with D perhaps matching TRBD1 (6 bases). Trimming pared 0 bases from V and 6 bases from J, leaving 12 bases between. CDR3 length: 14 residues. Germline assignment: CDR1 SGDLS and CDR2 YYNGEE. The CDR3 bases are TGTGCCAGCAGCGTAGCCACAGGGAACCATGGCTACACCTTC. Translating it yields CASSVATGNHGYTF.

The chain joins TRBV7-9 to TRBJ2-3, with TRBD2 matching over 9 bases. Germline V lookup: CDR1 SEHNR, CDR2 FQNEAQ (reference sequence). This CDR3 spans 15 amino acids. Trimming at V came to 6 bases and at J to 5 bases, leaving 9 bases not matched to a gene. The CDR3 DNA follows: TGTGCCAGCAGGCCGCTAGCGGGAAGTCAAGATACGCAGTATTTT. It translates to CASRPLAGSQDTQYF.

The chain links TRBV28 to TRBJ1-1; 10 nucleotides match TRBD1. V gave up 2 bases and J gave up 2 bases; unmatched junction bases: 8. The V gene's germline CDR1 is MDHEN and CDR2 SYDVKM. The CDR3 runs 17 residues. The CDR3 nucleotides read TGTGCCAGCAGTTTAAGCCGGGACAGGGGATTAAACACTGAAGCTTTCTTT. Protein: CASSLSRDRGLNTEAFF.

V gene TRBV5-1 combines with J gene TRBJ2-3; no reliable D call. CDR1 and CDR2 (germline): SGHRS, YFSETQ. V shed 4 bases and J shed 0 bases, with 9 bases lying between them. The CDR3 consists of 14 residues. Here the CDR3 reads CASSQDGSTDTQYF. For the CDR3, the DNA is TGCGCCAGCAGCCAGGATGGGAGCACAGATACGCAGTATTTT. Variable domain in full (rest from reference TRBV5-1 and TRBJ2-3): KAGVTQTPRYLIKTRGQQVTLSCSPISGHRSVSWYQQTPGQGLQFLFEYFSETQRNKGNFPGRFSGRQFSNSRSEMNVSTLELGDSALYLCASSQDGSTDTQYFGPGTRLTVL.

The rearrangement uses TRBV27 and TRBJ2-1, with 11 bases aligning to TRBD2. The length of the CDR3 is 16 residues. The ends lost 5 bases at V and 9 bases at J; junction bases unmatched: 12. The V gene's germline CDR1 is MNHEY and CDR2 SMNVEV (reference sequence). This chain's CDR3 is CASSTSLAGAPGEQFF. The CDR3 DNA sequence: TGTGCCAGCAGTACATCACTAGCGGGGGCCCCAGGTGAGCAGTTCTTC.

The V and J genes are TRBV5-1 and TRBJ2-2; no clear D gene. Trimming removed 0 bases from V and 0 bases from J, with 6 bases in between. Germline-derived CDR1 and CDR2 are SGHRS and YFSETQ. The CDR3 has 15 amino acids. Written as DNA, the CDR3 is TGCGCCAGCAGCTTGGGCCTAGCGAACACCGGGGAGCTGTTTTTT. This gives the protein CASSLGLANTGELFF.

CDR3 DNA sequence: TGTGCCACCAGCAGAGAGAGGGACAGGGGCTACGAGCAGTACTTC. It encodes CATSRERDRGYEQYF. The chain recombines TRBV15 with TRBJ2-7; the match to TRBD1 covers 10 bases. The J segment lost 3 bases and the V segment lost 0 bases, leaving 2 bases of the junction unmatched. Looked up from germline, CDR1 is LNHNV and CDR2 is YYDKDF (reference sequence). The CDR3 totals 15 residues.

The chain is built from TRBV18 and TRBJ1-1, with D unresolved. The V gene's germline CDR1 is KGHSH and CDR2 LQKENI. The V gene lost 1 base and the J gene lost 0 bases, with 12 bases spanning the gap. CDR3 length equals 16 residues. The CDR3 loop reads CASSPRAQAVNTEAFF. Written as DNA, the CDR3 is TGTGCCAGCTCACCACGTGCCCAGGCCGTGAACACTGAAGCTTTCTTT.

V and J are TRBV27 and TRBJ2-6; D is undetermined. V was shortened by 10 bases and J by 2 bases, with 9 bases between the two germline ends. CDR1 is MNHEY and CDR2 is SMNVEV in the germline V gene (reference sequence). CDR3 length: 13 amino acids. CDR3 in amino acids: CATTWTGANVLTF. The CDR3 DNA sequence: TGTGCCACAACCTGGACTGGGGCCAACGTCCTGACTTTC.

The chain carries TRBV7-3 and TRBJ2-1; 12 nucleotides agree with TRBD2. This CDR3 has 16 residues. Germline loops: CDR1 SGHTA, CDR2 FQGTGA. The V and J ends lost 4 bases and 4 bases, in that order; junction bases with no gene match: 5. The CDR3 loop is CASSSTSGGSYNEQFF. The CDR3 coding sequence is TGTGCCAGCAGCTCCACTAGCGGGGGGTCGTACAATGAGCAGTTCTTC.

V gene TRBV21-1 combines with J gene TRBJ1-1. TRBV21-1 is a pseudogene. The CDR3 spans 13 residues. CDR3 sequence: CASRGLRNTEAFF. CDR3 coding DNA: TGTGCCAGCAGGGGACTCCGGAACACTGAAGCTTTCTTT.

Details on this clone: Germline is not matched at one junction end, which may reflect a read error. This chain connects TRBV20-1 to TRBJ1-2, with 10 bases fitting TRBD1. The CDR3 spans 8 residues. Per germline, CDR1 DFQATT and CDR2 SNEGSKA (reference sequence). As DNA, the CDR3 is TGCAGCACACGGGACAGGGGTTTC. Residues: CSTRDRGF.

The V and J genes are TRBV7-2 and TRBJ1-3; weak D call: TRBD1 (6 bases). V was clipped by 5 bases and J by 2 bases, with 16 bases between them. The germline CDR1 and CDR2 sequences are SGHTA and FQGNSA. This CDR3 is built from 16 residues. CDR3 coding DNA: TGTGCCAGCAGCAGGGGTGCGACAGGTGCTGGAAACACCATATATTTT. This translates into CASSRGATGAGNTIYF.

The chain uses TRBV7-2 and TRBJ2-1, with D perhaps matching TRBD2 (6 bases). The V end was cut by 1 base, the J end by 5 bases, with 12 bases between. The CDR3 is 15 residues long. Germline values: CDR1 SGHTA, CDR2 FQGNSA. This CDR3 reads CASSLGREVHNEQFF. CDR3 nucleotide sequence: TGTGCCAGCAGCTTAGGGCGGGAAGTCCACAATGAGCAGTTCTTC.

The CDR3 spells CASGRQGAYYGYTF. The CDR3 DNA follows: TGTGCCAGCGGCCGACAGGGGGCCTACTATGGCTACACCTTC. This chain connects TRBV28 to TRBJ1-2; 10 bases are shared with TRBD1. The CDR3 is made up of 14 amino acids. J lost 3 bases, V lost 8 bases, and 6 bases had no gene match. Germline V lookup: CDR1 MDHEN, CDR2 SYDVKM.

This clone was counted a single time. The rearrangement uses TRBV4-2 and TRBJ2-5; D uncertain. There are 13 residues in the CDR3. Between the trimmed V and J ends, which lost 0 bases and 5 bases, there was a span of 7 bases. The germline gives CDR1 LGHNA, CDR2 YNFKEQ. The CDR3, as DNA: TGTGCCAGCAGCCAAGAATCCGGTGAGACCCAGTACTTC. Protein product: CASSQESGETQYF.

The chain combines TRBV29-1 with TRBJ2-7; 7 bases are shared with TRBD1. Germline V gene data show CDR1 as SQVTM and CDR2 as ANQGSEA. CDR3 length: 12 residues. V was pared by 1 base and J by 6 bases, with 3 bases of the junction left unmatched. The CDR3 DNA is TGCAGCGTTGAAGGACAGGGTTCCGAGCAGTACTTC. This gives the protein CSVEGQGSEQYF.

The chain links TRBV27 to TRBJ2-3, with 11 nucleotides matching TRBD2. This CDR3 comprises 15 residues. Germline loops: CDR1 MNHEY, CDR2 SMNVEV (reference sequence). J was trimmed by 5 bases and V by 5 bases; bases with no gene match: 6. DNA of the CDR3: TGTGCCAGCAGTATAGCGGGAGGGCCGATAGATACGCAGTATTTT. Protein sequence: CASSIAGGPIDTQYF.

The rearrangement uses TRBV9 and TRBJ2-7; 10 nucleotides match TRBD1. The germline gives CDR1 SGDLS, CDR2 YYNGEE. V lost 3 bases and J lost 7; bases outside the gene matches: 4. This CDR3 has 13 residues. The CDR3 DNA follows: TGTGCCAGCAGCGCTAGGACAGGGGGGGAGCAGTACTTC. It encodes CASSARTGGEQYF.

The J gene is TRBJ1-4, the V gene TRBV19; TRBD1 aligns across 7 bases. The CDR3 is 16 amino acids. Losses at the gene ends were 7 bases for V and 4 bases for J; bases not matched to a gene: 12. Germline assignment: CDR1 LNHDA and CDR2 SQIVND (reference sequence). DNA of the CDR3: TGTGCCAGTACTGTGTGCGAGGGACAGCTTAATGAAAAACTGTTTTTT. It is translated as CASTVCEGQLNEKLFF.

CDR3 region: CASPPTVPGEKLFF. In nucleotides, the CDR3 is TGTGCCAGCCCCCCGACAGTCCCTGGAGAAAAACTGTTTTTT. The J gene is TRBJ1-4, the V gene TRBV27, with a tentative D call TRBD1 (5 bases). The germline CDR1 and CDR2 sequences are MNHEY and SMNVEV (reference sequence). The ends were cut back, 8 bases at V and 8 bases at J, with 18 bases in the middle. The CDR3 is made up of 14 amino acids.